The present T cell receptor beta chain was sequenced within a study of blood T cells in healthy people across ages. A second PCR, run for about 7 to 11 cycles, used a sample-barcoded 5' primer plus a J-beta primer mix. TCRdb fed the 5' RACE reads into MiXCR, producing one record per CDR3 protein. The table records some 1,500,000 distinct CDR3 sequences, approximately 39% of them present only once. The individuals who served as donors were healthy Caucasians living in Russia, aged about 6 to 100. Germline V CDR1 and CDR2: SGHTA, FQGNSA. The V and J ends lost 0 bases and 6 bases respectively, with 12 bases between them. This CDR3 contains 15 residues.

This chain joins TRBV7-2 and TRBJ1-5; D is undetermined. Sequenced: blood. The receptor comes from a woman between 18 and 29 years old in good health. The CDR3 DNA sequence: TGTGCCAGCAGCTTAGCGCTGGCAGGCGGTCAGCCCCAGCATTTT. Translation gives CASSLALAGGQPQHF.